This T cell receptor beta chain was obtained from a study of response to subunit inactivated influenza vaccine. Using its own MiXCR run on the RT-PCR reads, TCRdb lists one record per CDR3 protein. The data contain approximately 700,000 distinct CDR3 sequences, 15% to 18% of them seen just once; the ten biggest clones take up under 14%. Germline CDR1 MNHEY, CDR2 SVGAGI. The CDR3 is 14 residues long. Trimming left V 2 bases short and J 4 bases short, with 8 bases between. The table lists this clonotype with many counts. The rearrangement uses TRBV6-5 and TRBJ2-2; D is uncertain. Sequenced here: PBMCs from blood, sampled roughly 12 days after vaccination. The receptor comes from a man aged 45-65 years who received an inactivated influenza vaccine. In DNA, the CDR3 is TGTGCCAGCAGTTACGGTCCCAGCACCGGGGAGCTGTTTTTT. Translating it yields CASSYGPSTGELFF.